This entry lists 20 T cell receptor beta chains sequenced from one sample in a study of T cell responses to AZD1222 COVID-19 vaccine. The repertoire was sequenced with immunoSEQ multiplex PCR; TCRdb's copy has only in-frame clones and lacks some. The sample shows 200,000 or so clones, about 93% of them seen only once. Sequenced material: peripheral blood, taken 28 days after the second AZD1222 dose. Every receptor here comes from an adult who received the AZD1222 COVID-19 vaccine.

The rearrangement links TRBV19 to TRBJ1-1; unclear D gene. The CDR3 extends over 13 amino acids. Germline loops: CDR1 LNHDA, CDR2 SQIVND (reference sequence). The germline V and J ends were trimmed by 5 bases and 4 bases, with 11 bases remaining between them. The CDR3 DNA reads TGTGCCAGTAGTCAAAGCGTTGGCACTGAAGCTTTCTTT. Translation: CASSQSVGTEAFF.

CDR3 sequence reads: CAWSPPQTGDGYTF. The DNA of the CDR3 is TGTGCCTGGAGTCCGCCCCAGACAGGGGATGGCTACACCTTC. This chain uses TRBV30 with TRBJ1-2; TRBD1 aligns across 8 bases. Germline CDR1 and CDR2: GTSNPN and SVGIG (reference sequence). V was clipped by 2 bases and J by 6 bases; unmatched bases: 8. This CDR3 region has 14 residues.

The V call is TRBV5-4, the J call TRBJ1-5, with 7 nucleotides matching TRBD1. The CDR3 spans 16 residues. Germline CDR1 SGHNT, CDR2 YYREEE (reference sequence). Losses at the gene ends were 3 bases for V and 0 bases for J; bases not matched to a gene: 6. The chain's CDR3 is CASSSGGAYSNQPQHF. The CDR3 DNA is TGTGCCAGCAGCTCAGGGGGGGCCTATAGCAATCAGCCCCAGCATTTT.

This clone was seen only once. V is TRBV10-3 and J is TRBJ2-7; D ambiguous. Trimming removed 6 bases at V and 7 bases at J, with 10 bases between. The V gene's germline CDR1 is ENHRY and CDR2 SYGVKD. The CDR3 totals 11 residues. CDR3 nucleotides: TGTGCCATCAGGGGCGATACGGAGCAGTACTTC. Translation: CAIRGDTEQYF.

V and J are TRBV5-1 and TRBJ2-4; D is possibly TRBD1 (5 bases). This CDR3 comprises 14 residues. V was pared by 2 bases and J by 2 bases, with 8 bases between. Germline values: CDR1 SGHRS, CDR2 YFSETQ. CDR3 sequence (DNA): TGCGCCAGCAGCTTAGGGGATACCAAAAACATTCAGTACTTC. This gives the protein CASSLGDTKNIQYF. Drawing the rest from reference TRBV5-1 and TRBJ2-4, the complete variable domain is KAGVTQTPRYLIKTRGQQVTLSCSPISGHRSVSWYQQTPGQGLQFLFEYFSETQRNKGNFPGRFSGRQFSNSRSEMNVSTLELGDSALYLCASSLGDTKNIQYFGAGTRLSVL.

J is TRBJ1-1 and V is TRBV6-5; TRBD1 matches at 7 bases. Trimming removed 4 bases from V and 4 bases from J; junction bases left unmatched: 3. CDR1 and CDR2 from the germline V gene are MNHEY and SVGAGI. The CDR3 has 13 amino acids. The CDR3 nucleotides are TGTGCCAGCAGTTCCCAGGGGGGCACTGAAGCTTTCTTT. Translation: CASSSQGGTEAFF.

The CDR3 sequence is CASSLVGSQSTQYF. In DNA, the CDR3 is TGTGCCAGCAGCTTAGTTGGCAGCCAGTCTACGCAGTATTTT. V gene TRBV11-2 combines with J gene TRBJ2-3; D gene uncertain. The CDR3 is 14 residues long. Germline V lookup: CDR1 SGHAT, CDR2 FQNNGV. Trimming cost V 1 base and J 8 bases, with 13 bases left between them. The full variable domain, with the rest looked up from reference TRBV11-2 and TRBJ2-3, is EAGVAQSPRYKIIEKRQSVAFWCNPISGHATLYWYQQILGQGPKLLIQFQNNGVVDDSQLPKDRFSAERLKGVDSTLKIQPAKLEDSAVYLCASSLVGSQSTQYFGPGTRLTVL.

The CDR3 region is CASSLGVGNTEAFF. CDR3 sequence (DNA): TGTGCCAGCAGCTTGGGGGTGGGGAACACTGAAGCTTTCTTT. V usage is TRBV5-8 and J usage is TRBJ1-1, with D hard to call. The CDR3 covers 14 residues. Per the germline V gene, CDR1 is SGHTS and CDR2 is YDEGEE. The ends were cut back, 0 bases at V and 1 base at J, with 7 bases in the middle.

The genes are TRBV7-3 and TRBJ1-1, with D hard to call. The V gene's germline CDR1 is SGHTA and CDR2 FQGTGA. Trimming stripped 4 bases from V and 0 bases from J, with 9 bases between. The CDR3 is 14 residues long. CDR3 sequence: CASSSQGLNTEAFF. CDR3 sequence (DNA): TGTGCCAGCAGCTCCCAAGGACTGAACACTGAAGCTTTCTTT. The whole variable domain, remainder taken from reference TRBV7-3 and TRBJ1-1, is GAGVSQTPSNKVTEKGKYVELRCDPISGHTALYWYRQSLGQGPEFLIYFQGTGAADDSGLPNDRFFAVRPEGSVSTLKIQRTERGDSAVYLCASSSQGLNTEAFFGQGTRLTVV.

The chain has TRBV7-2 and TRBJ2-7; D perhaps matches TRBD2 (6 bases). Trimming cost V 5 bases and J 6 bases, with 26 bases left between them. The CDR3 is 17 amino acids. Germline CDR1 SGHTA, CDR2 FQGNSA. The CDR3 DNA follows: TGTGCCAGCAGCCGGCCGGGAGCGGGCGGTGCTCCGGGCGAGCAGTACTTC. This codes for CASSRPGAGGAPGEQYF. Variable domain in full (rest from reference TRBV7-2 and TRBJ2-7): GAGVSQSPSNKVTEKGKDVELRCDPISGHTALYWYRQSLGQGLEFLIYFQGNSAPDKSGLPSDRFSAERTGGSVSTLTIQRTQQEDSAVYLCASSRPGAGGAPGEQYFGPGTRLTVT.

The chain's CDR3 is CASSQDYEQYF. The CDR3 DNA is TGTGCCAGCAGCCAGGACTACGAGCAGTACTTC. The gene calls are TRBV14 and TRBJ2-7; D unclear. The CDR3 is 11 residues long. Germline-derived CDR1 and CDR2 are SGHDN and FVKESK. V dropped 3 bases and J dropped 3 bases, with 3 bases sitting between them.

The CDR3 spells CASSFKGGTNEKLFF. CDR3 in DNA: TGCGCCAGCAGCTTTAAGGGGGGGACTAATGAAAAACTGTTTTTT. V gene TRBV5-1 combines with J gene TRBJ1-4, with D tentatively TRBD1 (6 bases). Looked up from germline, CDR1 is SGHRS and CDR2 is YFSETQ. V lost 2 bases and J lost 2, with 10 bases in between. The CDR3 has 15 amino acids.

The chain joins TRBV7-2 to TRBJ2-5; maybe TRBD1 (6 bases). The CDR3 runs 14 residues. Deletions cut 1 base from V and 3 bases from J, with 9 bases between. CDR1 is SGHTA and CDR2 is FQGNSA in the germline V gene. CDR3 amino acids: CASSLGTVEETQYF. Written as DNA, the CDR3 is TGTGCCAGCAGCTTAGGGACAGTCGAAGAGACCCAGTACTTC.

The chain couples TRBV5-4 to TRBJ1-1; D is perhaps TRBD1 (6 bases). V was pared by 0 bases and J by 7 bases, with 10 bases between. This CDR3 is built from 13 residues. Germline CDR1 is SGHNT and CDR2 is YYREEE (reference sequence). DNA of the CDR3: TGTGCCAGCAGCTTGGTAGAGGGGGTTGAAGCTTTCTTT. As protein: CASSLVEGVEAFF.

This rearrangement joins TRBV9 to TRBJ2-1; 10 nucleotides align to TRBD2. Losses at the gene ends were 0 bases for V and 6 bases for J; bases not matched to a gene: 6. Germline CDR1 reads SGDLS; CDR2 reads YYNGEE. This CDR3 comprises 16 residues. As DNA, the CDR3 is TGTGCCAGCAGCGTAGAATGGACTAGCGGACTCAATGAGCAGTTCTTC. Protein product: CASSVEWTSGLNEQFF.

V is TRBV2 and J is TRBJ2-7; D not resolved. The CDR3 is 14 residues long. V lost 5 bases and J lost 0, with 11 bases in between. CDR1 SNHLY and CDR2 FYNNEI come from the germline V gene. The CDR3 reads CASSLGYSSYEQYF. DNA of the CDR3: TGTGCCAGCAGTCTCGGTTATAGCTCCTACGAGCAGTACTTC.

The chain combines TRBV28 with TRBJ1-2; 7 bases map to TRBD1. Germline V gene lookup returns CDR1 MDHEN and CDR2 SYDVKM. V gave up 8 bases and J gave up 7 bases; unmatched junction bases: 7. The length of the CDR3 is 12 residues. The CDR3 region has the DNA TGTGCCAGCTTACAGGGGTTGAGTGGCTACACCTTC. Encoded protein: CASLQGLSGYTF.

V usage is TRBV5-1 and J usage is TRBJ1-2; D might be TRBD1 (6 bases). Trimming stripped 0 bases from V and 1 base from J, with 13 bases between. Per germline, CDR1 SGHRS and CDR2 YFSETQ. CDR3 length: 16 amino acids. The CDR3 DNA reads TGCGCCAGCAGCTTGGTTTTCCCAGGGGTTAACTATGGCTACACCTTC. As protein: CASSLVFPGVNYGYTF.

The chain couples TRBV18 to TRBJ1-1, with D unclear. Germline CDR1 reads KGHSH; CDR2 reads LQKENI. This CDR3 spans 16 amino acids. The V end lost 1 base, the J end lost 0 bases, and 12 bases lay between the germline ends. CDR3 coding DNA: TGTGCCAGCTCACCACAGTATTCCGCGGTGAACACTGAAGCTTTCTTT. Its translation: CASSPQYSAVNTEAFF.

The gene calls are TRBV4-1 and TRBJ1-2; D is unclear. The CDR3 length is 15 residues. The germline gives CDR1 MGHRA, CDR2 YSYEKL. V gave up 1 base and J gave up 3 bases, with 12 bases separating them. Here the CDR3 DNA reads TGCGCCAGCAGCCAAGGTGCCAGTCACGACTATGGCTACACCTTC. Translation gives CASSQGASHDYGYTF.